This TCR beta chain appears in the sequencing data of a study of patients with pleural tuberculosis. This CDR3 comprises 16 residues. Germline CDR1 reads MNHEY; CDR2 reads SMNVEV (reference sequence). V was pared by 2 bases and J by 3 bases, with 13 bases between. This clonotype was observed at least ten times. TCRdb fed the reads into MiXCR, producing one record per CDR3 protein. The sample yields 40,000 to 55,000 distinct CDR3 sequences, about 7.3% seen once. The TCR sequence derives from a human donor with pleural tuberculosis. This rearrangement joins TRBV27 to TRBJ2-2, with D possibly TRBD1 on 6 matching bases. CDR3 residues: CASSLPRDTHTGELFF. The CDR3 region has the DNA TGTGCCAGCAGTTTACCCCGGGACACCCACACCGGGGAGCTGTTTTTT.